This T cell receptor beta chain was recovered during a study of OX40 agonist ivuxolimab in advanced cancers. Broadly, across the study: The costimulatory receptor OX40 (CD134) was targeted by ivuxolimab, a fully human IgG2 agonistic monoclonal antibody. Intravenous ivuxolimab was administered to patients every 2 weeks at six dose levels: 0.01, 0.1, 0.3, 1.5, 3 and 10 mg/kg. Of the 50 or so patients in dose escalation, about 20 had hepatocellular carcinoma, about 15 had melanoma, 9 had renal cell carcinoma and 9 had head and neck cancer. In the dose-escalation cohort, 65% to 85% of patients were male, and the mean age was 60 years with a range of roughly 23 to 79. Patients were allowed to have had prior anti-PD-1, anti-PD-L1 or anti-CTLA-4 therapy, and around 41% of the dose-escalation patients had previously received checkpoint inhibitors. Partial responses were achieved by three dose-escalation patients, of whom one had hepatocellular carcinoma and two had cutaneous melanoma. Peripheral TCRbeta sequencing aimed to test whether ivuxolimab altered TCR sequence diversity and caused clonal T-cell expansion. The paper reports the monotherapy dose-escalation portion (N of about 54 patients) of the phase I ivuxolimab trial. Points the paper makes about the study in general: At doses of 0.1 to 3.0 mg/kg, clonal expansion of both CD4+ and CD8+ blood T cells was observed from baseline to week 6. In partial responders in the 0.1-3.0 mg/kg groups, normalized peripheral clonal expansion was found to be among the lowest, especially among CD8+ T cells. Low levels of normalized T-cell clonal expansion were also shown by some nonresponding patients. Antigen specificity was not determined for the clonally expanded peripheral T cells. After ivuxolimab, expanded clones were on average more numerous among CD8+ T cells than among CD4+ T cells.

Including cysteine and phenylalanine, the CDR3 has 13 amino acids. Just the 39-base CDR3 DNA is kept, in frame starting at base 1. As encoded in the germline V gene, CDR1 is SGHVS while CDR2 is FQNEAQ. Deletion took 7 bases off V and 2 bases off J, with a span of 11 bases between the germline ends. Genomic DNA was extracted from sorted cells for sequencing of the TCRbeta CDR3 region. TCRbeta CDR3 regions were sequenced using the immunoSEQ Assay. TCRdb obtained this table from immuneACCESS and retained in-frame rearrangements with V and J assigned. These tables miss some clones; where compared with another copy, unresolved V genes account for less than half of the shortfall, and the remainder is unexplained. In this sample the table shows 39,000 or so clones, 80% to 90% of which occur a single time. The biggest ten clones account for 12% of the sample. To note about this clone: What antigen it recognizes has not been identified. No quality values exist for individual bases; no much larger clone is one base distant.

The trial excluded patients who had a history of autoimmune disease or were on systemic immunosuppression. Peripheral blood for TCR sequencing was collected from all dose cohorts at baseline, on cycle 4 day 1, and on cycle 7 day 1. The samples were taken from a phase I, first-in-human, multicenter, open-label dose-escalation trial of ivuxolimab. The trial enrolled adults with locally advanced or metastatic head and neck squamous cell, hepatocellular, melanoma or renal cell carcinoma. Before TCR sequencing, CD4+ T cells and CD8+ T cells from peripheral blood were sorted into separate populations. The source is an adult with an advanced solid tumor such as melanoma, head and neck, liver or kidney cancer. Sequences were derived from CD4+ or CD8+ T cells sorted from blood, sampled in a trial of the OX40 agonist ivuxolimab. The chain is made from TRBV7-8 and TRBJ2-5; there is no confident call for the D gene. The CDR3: CASTFSLQETQYF. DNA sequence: TGTGCCAGCACCTTCTCATTGCAAGAGACCCAGTACTTC.